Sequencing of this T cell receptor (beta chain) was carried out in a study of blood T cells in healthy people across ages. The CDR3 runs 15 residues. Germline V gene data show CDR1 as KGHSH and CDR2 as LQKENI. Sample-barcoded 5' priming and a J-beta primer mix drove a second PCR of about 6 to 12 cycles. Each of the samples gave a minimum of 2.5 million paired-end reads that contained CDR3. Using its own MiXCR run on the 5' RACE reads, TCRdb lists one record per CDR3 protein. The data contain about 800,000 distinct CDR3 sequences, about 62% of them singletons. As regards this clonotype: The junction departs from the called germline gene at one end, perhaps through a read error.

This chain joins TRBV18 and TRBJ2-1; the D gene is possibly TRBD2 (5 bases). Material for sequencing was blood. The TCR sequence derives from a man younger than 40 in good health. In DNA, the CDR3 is TGTGCCAGTTCACCAATTCTCTCGGGGAGAGATGAGCAGTTCTTC. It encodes CASSPILSGRDEQFF.